Listed below are T cell receptor beta chains from one sample, sequenced in a study of beta chain features in type 1 diabetes. TCRdb's table, derived via immunoSEQ multiplex PCR, lists solely in-frame clones and lacks some. There are some 410,000 clones in the sample; about an eighth occur only once, and about 0.042% lies in the top ten. The sequencing input was naive CD4+ T cells from blood. The source is a woman aged 18-30 years in good health. CDR3s include the opening cysteine and the closing phenylalanine or tryptophan. Each record gives: J gene, D gene, V gene, clone size, CDR3 protein, CDR3 DNA. D genes are given only for firm matches. Size tells how often a clone was seen (once, few, many) or the class of an expanded clone, and some rows leave it out.

j_gene: TRBJ2-1
d_gene: NA
v_gene: TRBV29-1
abundance: few
CDR3aa: CSVGTRVWEQFF
CDR3nt: TGCAGCGTCGGGACTCGGGTTTGGGAGCAGTTCTTC

j_gene: TRBJ2-1
d_gene: TRBD1
v_gene: TRBV23-1
abundance: many
CDR3aa: CASTPPGQGSNEQFF
CDR3nt: TGCGCCAGCACCCCCCCGGGACAGGGGAGCAATGAGCAGTTCTTC

j_gene: TRBJ1-2
d_gene: NA
v_gene: TRBV4-3
abundance: NA
CDR3aa: CASSQDPSGGSRGYTF
CDR3nt: TGCGCCAGCAGCCAAGACCCTTCCGGGGGGTCTAGGGGCTACACCTTC

j_gene: TRBJ2-7
d_gene: NA
v_gene: TRBV6-6
abundance: NA
CDR3aa: CASHRSGRAPSYEQYF
CDR3nt: TGTGCCAGCCACCGCTCGGGCAGGGCCCCCTCCTACGAGCAGTACTTC

j_gene: TRBJ2-3
d_gene: NA
v_gene: TRBV2
abundance: NA
CDR3aa: CASTKTDTQYF
CDR3nt: TGTGCCAGTACCAAGACAGATACGCAGTATTTT

j_gene: TRBJ2-3
d_gene: TRBD2
v_gene: TRBV4-3
abundance: few
CDR3aa: CASSQSRTSFSPDTQYF
CDR3nt: TGCGCCAGCAGCCAAAGTCGGACTAGCTTCTCCCCAGATACGCAGTATTTT

j_gene: TRBJ2-5
d_gene: TRBD2
v_gene: TRBV6-6
abundance: few
CDR3aa: CASSYSRTSQETQYF
CDR3nt: TGTGCCAGCAGTTACTCGAGGACTAGCCAAGAGACCCAGTACTTC

j_gene: TRBJ2-5
d_gene: NA
v_gene: TRBV4-2
abundance: few
CDR3aa: CASSQDTREETQYF
CDR3nt: TGTGCCAGCAGCCAAGATACCCGAGAAGAGACCCAGTACTTC

j_gene: TRBJ2-1
d_gene: NA
v_gene: TRBV7-9
abundance: NA
CDR3aa: CASSSYRGGLNEQFF
CDR3nt: TGTGCCAGCAGCTCCTACAGGGGAGGTCTCAATGAGCAGTTCTTC

j_gene: TRBJ1-4
d_gene: NA
v_gene: TRBV5-6
abundance: NA
CDR3aa: CASSPSSKNSEKLFF
CDR3nt: TGTGCCAGCAGCCCTTCGTCCAAGAACAGTGAAAAACTGTTTTTT

j_gene: TRBJ2-3
d_gene: NA
v_gene: TRBV15
abundance: NA
CDR3aa: CATSRDRRAGGRTDTQYF
CDR3nt: TGTGCCACCAGCAGAGATCGCAGAGCGGGTGGTCGGACAGATACGCAGTATTTT

j_gene: TRBJ2-1
d_gene: TRBD2
v_gene: TRBV11-2
abundance: NA
CDR3aa: CASSLRLAGDNEQFF
CDR3nt: TGTGCCAGCAGCTTACGCCTAGCGGGAGACAATGAGCAGTTCTTC

j_gene: TRBJ2-1
d_gene: NA
v_gene: TRBV5-1
abundance: few
CDR3aa: CASTNGGRPANEQFF
CDR3nt: TGCGCCAGCACGAACGGGGGCCGACCGGCCAATGAGCAGTTCTTC

j_gene: TRBJ1-3
d_gene: NA
v_gene: TRBV18
abundance: few
CDR3aa: CASSPANTHRSGNTIYF
CDR3nt: TGTGCCAGCTCACCAGCTAATACGCACCGCTCTGGAAACACCATATATTTT

j_gene: TRBJ2-3
d_gene: NA
v_gene: TRBV11-3
abundance: NA
CDR3aa: CASSFGYTQYF
CDR3nt: TGTGCCAGCAGCTTCGGATATACGCAGTATTTT

j_gene: TRBJ2-3
d_gene: NA
v_gene: TRBV7-2
abundance: few
CDR3aa: CASSWVDRTDTQYF
CDR3nt: TGTGCCAGCAGCTGGGTCGACCGCACAGATACGCAGTATTTT

j_gene: TRBJ2-7
d_gene: NA
v_gene: TRBV7-9
abundance: few
CDR3aa: CASSPKGQYEQYF
CDR3nt: TGTGCCAGCAGCCCAAAAGGACAGTACGAGCAGTACTTC

j_gene: TRBJ2-1
d_gene: TRBD1
v_gene: TRBV7-2
abundance: NA
CDR3aa: CASSQGTVYNEQFF
CDR3nt: TGTGCCAGCAGCCAGGGGACAGTATACAATGAGCAGTTCTTC

j_gene: TRBJ2-3
d_gene: NA
v_gene: TRBV29-1
abundance: few
CDR3aa: CSVRRKTSTDTQYF
CDR3nt: TGCAGCGTGCGCAGAAAAACTAGCACAGATACGCAGTATTTT

j_gene: TRBJ1-1
d_gene: NA
v_gene: TRBV7-9
abundance: few
CDR3aa: CASSPPQQGLKAFF
CDR3nt: TGTGCCAGCAGCCCCCCGCAACAGGGATTGAAGGCTTTCTTT

j_gene: TRBJ1-6
d_gene: NA
v_gene: TRBV28
abundance: few
CDR3aa: CASSFGRSPLHF
CDR3nt: TGTGCCAGCAGTTTTGGCCGTTCACCCCTCCACTTT

j_gene: TRBJ1-2
d_gene: NA
v_gene: TRBV6-1
abundance: few
CDR3aa: CASSVKGFYGYTF
CDR3nt: TGTGCCAGCAGTGTGAAGGGTTTTTATGGCTACACCTTC

j_gene: TRBJ1-5
d_gene: TRBD1
v_gene: TRBV2
abundance: NA
CDR3aa: CASSRTGEGQPQHF
CDR3nt: TGTGCCAGCAGCCGGACAGGGGAGGGGCAGCCCCAGCATTTT

j_gene: TRBJ1-2
d_gene: TRBD1
v_gene: TRBV18
abundance: few
CDR3aa: CASSPPGQGYYGYTF
CDR3nt: TGTGCCAGCTCACCGCCGGGACAGGGGTACTATGGCTACACCTTC

j_gene: TRBJ2-7
d_gene: NA
v_gene: TRBV11-3
abundance: NA
CDR3aa: CASSLGRAESGEQYF
CDR3nt: TGTGCCAGCAGCTTAGGGAGAGCCGAGAGCGGCGAGCAGTACTTC

j_gene: TRBJ1-4
d_gene: TRBD1
v_gene: TRBV4-2
abundance: few
CDR3aa: CASSQTGTDEKLFF
CDR3nt: TGTGCCAGCAGCCAAACTGGGACAGATGAAAAACTGTTTTTT

j_gene: TRBJ1-2
d_gene: NA
v_gene: TRBV5-1
abundance: NA
CDR3aa: CASSPLFNGGSSGYTF
CDR3nt: TGCGCCAGCAGCCCTCTTTTTAATGGAGGATCTAGTGGCTACACCTTC

j_gene: TRBJ2-1
d_gene: NA
v_gene: TRBV4-2
abundance: NA
CDR3aa: CASSQDQEREQFF
CDR3nt: TGTGCCAGCAGCCAAGATCAAGAGCGAGAGCAGTTCTTC

j_gene: TRBJ2-7
d_gene: NA
v_gene: TRBV5-4
abundance: NA
CDR3aa: CASSFLVRGEQYF
CDR3nt: TGTGCCAGCAGCTTTTTAGTTCGTGGGGAGCAGTACTTC

j_gene: TRBJ1-1
d_gene: TRBD1
v_gene: TRBV5-1
abundance: few
CDR3aa: CASSSPDRPPFTEAFF
CDR3nt: TGCGCCAGCAGCTCGCCGGACAGGCCGCCCTTTACTGAAGCTTTCTTT

j_gene: TRBJ1-2
d_gene: NA
v_gene: TRBV25-1
abundance: few
CDR3aa: CASSDDPRTPNYGYTF
CDR3nt: TGTGCCAGCAGTGACGACCCCCGGACCCCGAACTATGGCTACACCTTC

j_gene: TRBJ2-7
d_gene: TRBD2
v_gene: TRBV25-1
abundance: NA
CDR3aa: CASSRLAGVSYEQYF
CDR3nt: TGTGCCAGCAGTAGACTAGCGGGAGTTTCCTACGAGCAGTACTTC

j_gene: TRBJ2-5
d_gene: NA
v_gene: TRBV7-9
abundance: few
CDR3aa: CASSLEAGPEKTQYF
CDR3nt: TGTGCCAGCAGCTTAGAGGCAGGACCTGAGAAGACCCAGTACTTC

j_gene: TRBJ2-7
d_gene: NA
v_gene: TRBV7-6
abundance: NA
CDR3aa: CASSIYRDHEQYF
CDR3nt: TGTGCCAGCAGCATCTACAGGGACCACGAGCAGTACTTC

j_gene: TRBJ2-1
d_gene: NA
v_gene: TRBV19
abundance: NA
CDR3aa: CASSSRRSSSYNEQFF
CDR3nt: TGTGCCAGTAGTAGTCGGCGGAGTAGCTCCTACAATGAGCAGTTCTTC

j_gene: TRBJ1-1
d_gene: NA
v_gene: TRBV27
abundance: NA
CDR3aa: CASSFGGFNTEAFF
CDR3nt: TGTGCCAGCAGTTTTGGAGGGTTCAACACTGAAGCTTTCTTT

j_gene: TRBJ2-1
d_gene: NA
v_gene: TRBV7-3
abundance: NA
CDR3aa: CASSPASYNEQFF
CDR3nt: TGTGCCAGCAGCCCGGCGTCCTACAATGAGCAGTTCTTC

j_gene: TRBJ1-4
d_gene: TRBD1
v_gene: TRBV18
abundance: few
CDR3aa: CASSPPGAGTGTEKLFF
CDR3nt: TGTGCCAGCTCACCACCGGGGGCCGGGACAGGGACTGAAAAACTGTTTTTT

j_gene: TRBJ2-2
d_gene: NA
v_gene: TRBV29-1
abundance: NA
CDR3aa: CSVALTVNTGELFF
CDR3nt: TGCAGCGTAGCATTGACGGTAAACACCGGGGAGCTGTTTTTT

j_gene: TRBJ2-1
d_gene: NA
v_gene: TRBV30
abundance: NA
CDR3aa: CAWSVRTGSGNEQFF
CDR3nt: TGTGCCTGGAGTGTACGGACCGGGAGTGGAAATGAGCAGTTCTTC

j_gene: TRBJ2-7
d_gene: NA
v_gene: TRBV6-1
abundance: NA
CDR3aa: CASTPGSGPYEQYF
CDR3nt: TGTGCCAGCACCCCAGGTAGCGGCCCCTACGAGCAGTACTTC

j_gene: TRBJ1-1
d_gene: TRBD1
v_gene: TRBV19
abundance: few
CDR3aa: CASSPGTVNTEAFF
CDR3nt: TGTGCCAGTAGTCCAGGGACAGTTAACACTGAAGCTTTCTTT

j_gene: TRBJ2-3
d_gene: TRBD1
v_gene: TRBV2
abundance: few
CDR3aa: CASSLTGVSTDTQYF
CDR3nt: TGTGCCAGCAGCCTGACAGGGGTTAGCACAGATACGCAGTATTTT

j_gene: TRBJ2-4
d_gene: NA
v_gene: TRBV2
abundance: NA
CDR3aa: CASRRTLAKNIQYF
CDR3nt: TGTGCCAGCAGGAGAACCCTAGCCAAAAACATTCAGTACTTC

j_gene: TRBJ2-7
d_gene: NA
v_gene: TRBV29-1
abundance: few
CDR3aa: CSVVGGQGTRGYYEQYF
CDR3nt: TGCAGCGTTGTCGGTGGACAGGGGACTAGGGGCTACTACGAGCAGTACTTC

j_gene: TRBJ1-5
d_gene: TRBD1
v_gene: TRBV30
abundance: NA
CDR3aa: CAWSPVRGQGSNQPQHF
CDR3nt: TGTGCCTGGAGTCCCGTTCGGGGACAGGGGAGCAATCAGCCCCAGCATTTT

j_gene: TRBJ2-1
d_gene: TRBD2
v_gene: TRBV7-9
abundance: NA
CDR3aa: CASSLSGGPPGEQFF
CDR3nt: TGTGCCAGCAGCTTATCGGGAGGGCCCCCAGGGGAGCAGTTCTTC

j_gene: TRBJ2-5
d_gene: NA
v_gene: TRBV10-3
abundance: NA
CDR3aa: CAISESGWETQYF
CDR3nt: TGTGCCATCAGTGAGTCGGGGTGGGAGACCCAGTACTTC

j_gene: TRBJ2-3
d_gene: NA
v_gene: TRBV6-4
abundance: NA
CDR3aa: CASSPRGTDTQYF
CDR3nt: TGTGCCAGCTCCCCCCGGGGCACAGATACGCAGTATTTT

j_gene: TRBJ2-1
d_gene: TRBD2
v_gene: TRBV5-1
abundance: NA
CDR3aa: CASSQIPVAGGRNNEQFF
CDR3nt: TGCGCCAGCAGCCAAATCCCAGTAGCGGGAGGAAGGAACAATGAGCAGTTCTTC

j_gene: TRBJ2-6
d_gene: NA
v_gene: TRBV9
abundance: few
CDR3aa: CASTRTGTVEGANVLTF
CDR3nt: TGTGCCAGCACCCGAACCGGGACGGTCGAGGGGGCCAACGTCCTGACTTTC

j_gene: TRBJ2-7
d_gene: NA
v_gene: TRBV15
abundance: few
CDR3aa: CATSRTRGTGYEQYF
CDR3nt: TGTGCCACCAGCAGAACGAGGGGGACGGGCTACGAGCAGTACTTC

j_gene: TRBJ2-7
d_gene: TRBD2
v_gene: TRBV7-6
abundance: NA
CDR3aa: CASSSEPGLAGGRQYF
CDR3nt: TGTGCCAGCAGCAGCGAACCGGGACTAGCGGGAGGGCGGCAGTACTTC

j_gene: TRBJ2-1
d_gene: TRBD2
v_gene: TRBV7-3
abundance: NA
CDR3aa: CASSLTGGSTYNEQFF
CDR3nt: TGTGCCAGCAGCTTAACTGGCGGGAGTACCTACAATGAGCAGTTCTTC

j_gene: TRBJ1-4
d_gene: NA
v_gene: TRBV7-9
abundance: few
CDR3aa: CASSLGTGSNEKLFF
CDR3nt: TGTGCCAGCAGCTTAGGCACAGGGTCTAATGAAAAACTGTTTTTT